This passage covers 10 T cell receptor beta chains from one sample sequenced in a study of T cell changes during pregnancy in multiple sclerosis. TCRdb's table, derived via immunoSEQ multiplex PCR, lists solely in-frame clones and lacks some. The table records around 42,000 clones, about 87% of them present only once. Source: peripheral blood, taken in the first trimester of pregnancy. These receptors originate from a female donor in good health, enrolled as a control in a pregnancy study.

The CDR3 bases are TGTGCCAGCAGTGTGACTAGCGGGGGTCTCTACGAGCAGTACTTC. As protein: CASSVTSGGLYEQYF. This chain links TRBV28 with TRBJ2-7, with TRBD2 identical over 12 bases. The trim removed 5 bases at V and 3 bases at J, leaving 5 bases unmatched. This CDR3 has 15 amino acids. Germline V gives CDR1 MDHEN, CDR2 SYDVKM.

CDR3 DNA sequence: TGTGCCAGCAGTAGGGGGACAGATACGCAGTATTTT. As protein: CASSRGTDTQYF. The chain has TRBV27 and TRBJ2-3; D may be TRBD1 (6 bases). CDR1 and CDR2 (germline): MNHEY, SMNVEV (reference sequence). The CDR3 extends over 12 amino acids. Trimming left V 5 bases short and J 3 bases short, with 6 bases between.

The chain combines TRBV19 with TRBJ2-7, with 9 bases lining up with TRBD2. Germline CDR1 and CDR2: LNHDA and SQIVND (reference sequence). The length of the CDR3 is 17 residues. The junction had 11 bases not matched to a gene; V was cut back by 0 bases and J by 5 bases. The CDR3 DNA sequence: TGTGCCAGTAGTATAGAGAGCCTACCAGCGGGGGGAGACGAGCAGTACTTC. Its protein is CASSIESLPAGGDEQYF.

This chain connects TRBV28 to TRBJ2-7, with 9 bases matching TRBD2. Germline CDR1 MDHEN, CDR2 SYDVKM. The CDR3 runs to 14 residues. Unmatched junction bases numbered 7, after V lost 6 bases and J lost 4 bases. The CDR3 loop reads CASRPLAGTYEQYF. The CDR3 DNA reads as TGTGCCAGCAGGCCCCTAGCGGGGACGTACGAGCAGTACTTC.

The chain uses TRBV27 and TRBJ2-1; unclear D gene. The CDR3 spans 13 residues. Trimming took off 2 bases at V and 8 bases at J, with 10 bases between the two ends. Per the germline V gene, CDR1 is MNHEY and CDR2 is SMNVEV (reference sequence). The chain's CDR3 is CASSLPGSHEQFF. As DNA, the CDR3 is TGTGCCAGCAGTTTACCCGGGTCGCATGAGCAGTTCTTC.

The gene calls are TRBV18 and TRBJ2-4; possible D gene TRBD1, 5 bases. The CDR3 loop spans 15 amino acids. V dropped 0 bases and J dropped 1 base, with 7 bases sitting between them. Germline-derived CDR1 and CDR2 are KGHSH and LQKENI. The CDR3 loop is CASSPPSGAKNIQYF. The CDR3 DNA is TGTGCCAGCTCACCACCGTCAGGGGCCAAAAACATTCAGTACTTC.

This chain links TRBV10-3 with TRBJ1-4, with D possibly being TRBD1 (5 bases). Looked up from germline, CDR1 is ENHRY and CDR2 is SYGVKD. The CDR3 has 13 amino acids. V was cut by 10 bases and J by 8 bases, with 17 bases left in between. The CDR3 loop reads CASGRQGNEKLFF. The CDR3 region has the DNA TGTGCCAGCGGCCGGCAGGGTAACGAAAAACTGTTTTTT.

Here the CDR3 reads CASSLPSGSGELFF. CDR3 coding DNA: TGTGCCAGCAGTTTACCCTCGGGGTCCGGGGAGCTGTTTTTT. V is TRBV27 and J is TRBJ2-2, with D possibly being TRBD2 (5 bases). The V gene's germline CDR1 is MNHEY and CDR2 SMNVEV (reference sequence). V lost 2 bases, J lost 6 bases, and 10 bases lay in between. This CDR3 has 14 residues.

The chain uses TRBV10-3 and TRBJ1-3, with 8 bases matching TRBD1. Germline trimming cut 4 bases from V and 6 bases from J; bases unmatched to any gene: 5. Germline loops: CDR1 ENHRY, CDR2 SYGVKD. This CDR3 is built from 14 residues. DNA of the CDR3: TGTGCCATCAGTGGGACAGGGAATTTAAACACCATATATTTT. Its translation: CAISGTGNLNTIYF.

The J gene is TRBJ2-7, the V gene TRBV6-5, with D tentatively TRBD2 (5 bases). The ends were cut back, 2 bases at V and 3 bases at J, with 17 bases in the middle. In germline, CDR1 is MNHEY, CDR2 SVGAGI. CDR3 length: 16 residues. CDR3 sequence: CASSYEGALPFYEQYF. In DNA form, the CDR3 reads TGTGCCAGCAGTTACGAGGGAGCCCTCCCTTTCTACGAGCAGTACTTC.